This TCR beta chain originates from a study of tumor-infiltrating lymphocytes in primary liver carcinoma. This CDR3 region has 14 residues. Germline-derived CDR1 and CDR2 are SQVTM and ANQGSEA. V lost 6 bases to trimming and J lost 0 bases, with 14 bases between them. Constant-region priming of 500 to 550 ng total RNA yielded TCR beta cDNA. The TCR beta library was amplified through three nested multiplex PCR rounds in a modified ARM-PCR procedure. The first two PCR rounds used TRBV1-TRBV30 forward primers with a C-beta reverse primer, around 10 cycles each. TCRdb ran MiXCR on the multiplex PCR reads and lists one entry per CDR3 protein. The sample shows tens of thousands of distinct CDR3 sequences, roughly 80% of them seen only once. DNA and RNA were both co-extracted from approximately 22-30 mg of bulk tissue that had not been sorted.

This TCR derives from a man aged 40-55 years with primary liver carcinoma and hepatitis B virus infection. Sequencing used liver tumor tissue from sampling region 5. Subset in this sample: tumor region T5, tumor centre. The rearrangement links TRBV29-1 to TRBJ1-1, with D tentatively TRBD1 (5 bases). The CDR3 protein is CSVVRGVVNTEAFF. As DNA, the CDR3 is TGCAGCGTGGTCAGAGGGGTGGTGAACACTGAAGCTTTCTTT. The full variable domain, rest sourced from reference TRBV29-1 and TRBJ1-1, is SAVISQKPSRDICQRGTSLTIQCQVDSQVTMMFWYRQQPGQSLTLIATANQGSEATYESGFVIDKFPISRPNLTFSTLTVSNMSPEDSSIYLCSVVRGVVNTEAFFGQGTRLTVV.